The TCR beta chain under discussion was sequenced for a study of blood T cell repertoires in COVID-19. Only in-frame clones appear in the TCRdb table, and some are missing; sequencing was by immunoSEQ multiplex PCR. The top ten clones hold approximately 4.4% of a sample with about 170,000 clones, around 78% of them seen once. The cohort comprised adults aged about 18 to 100 years residing in some 24 US areas. The recovered donors of Cohort 3 showed two negative PCRs, clearance, or symptom resolution. Germline values: CDR1 SGHTA, CDR2 FQGNSA. CDR3 size: 13 residues. V lost 5 bases and J 4 bases, leaving 9 bases between the germline ends.

This chain joins TRBV7-2 and TRBJ2-1; D is ambiguous. The sequencing sample was made of PBMCs or T cells enriched from blood (not recorded which). This receptor was identified in a woman between 45 and 60 years old who had recovered from COVID-19. The DNA of the CDR3 is TGTGCCAGCAGCCCTAACGGGTACAATGAGCAGTTCTTC. Its translation is CASSPNGYNEQFF.